This entry is about one T cell receptor beta chain. This sample was included in a study of shared clonotypes between healthy human individuals. Study in general: Donor composition was a couple of women and three men, aged 18 to 49.

Assay used: immunoSEQ multiplex PCR; TCRdb lists only in-frame clones, some missing. The sample has over 2 million clones; about 95% are singletons. Trimming cost V 1 base and J 5 bases, with 18 bases left between them. Germline values: CDR1 SGHAT, CDR2 FQDESV (reference sequence). The CDR3 length is 17 residues. The naive CD8 population came from CD45RO-negative cells selected for CCR7, without terminally differentiated effector memory CD45RA+ cells. The donors, all of them Caucasian adults, lived in Nashville, Tennessee. The origin of this receptor is a man younger than 35 in good health. Material for sequencing was naive CD8+ T cells sorted from blood. This sequence joins TRBV11-1 and TRBJ2-1; D not certain. The CDR3 spells CASSLVNPSWANNEQFF. CDR3 in DNA: TGTGCCAGCAGCTTAGTGAACCCCAGTTGGGCTAACAATGAGCAGTTCTTC.